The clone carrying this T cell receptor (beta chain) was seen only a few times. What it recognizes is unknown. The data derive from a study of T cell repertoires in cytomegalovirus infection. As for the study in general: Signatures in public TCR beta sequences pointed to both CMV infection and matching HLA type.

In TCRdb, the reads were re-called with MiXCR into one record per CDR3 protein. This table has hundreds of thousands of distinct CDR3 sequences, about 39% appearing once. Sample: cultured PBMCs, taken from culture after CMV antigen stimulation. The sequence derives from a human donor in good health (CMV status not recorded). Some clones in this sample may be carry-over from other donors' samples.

The DNA for the CDR3 is TGCAGTGCTAGACACGGGGGGTATGACGAGCAGTACTTC. Translated: CSARHGGYDEQYF. The chain couples TRBV20-1 to TRBJ2-7; the match to TRBD2 covers 7 bases. This CDR3 contains 13 residues. V lost 2 bases to trimming and J lost 5 bases; unmatched junction nucleotides: 6. The V gene's germline CDR1 is DFQATT and CDR2 SNEGSKA (reference sequence).